This T cell receptor beta chain is from a study of CD8+ T cells in alopecia areata (dated by TCRdb to 2017 to 2018). Notes on the research overall: In both human patients and the C3H/HeJ mouse model, the study applied high-throughput TCRbeta sequencing to look at T cell clonal expansion in alopecia areata. On the human side, TCRbeta sequencing was run on scalp tissue and on sorted CD4+ and CD8+ peripheral blood T cells from healthy controls and from alopecia areata patients with either patchy or totalis/universalis disease. Scalp clonality was compared across normal scalp (n=4), patchy alopecia areata scalp (n=8), and alopecia totalis/universalis scalp (n=8). RNA was extracted with the PAXgene miRNA kit for fixed scalp, the miRNeasy kit for PBMCs, and the RNeasy kit for mouse skin. Amplification of TCRbeta CDR3 regions was done by immunoSEQ multiplex PCR using 35 Vbeta forward primers and 13 Jbeta reverse primers. On the study overall, not on this receptor specifically: TCR sequences shared between patients were less clear than in mice, possibly partly because of HLA diversity in the patient population. Compared with normal scalp, lesional scalp had higher clonality and more expanded CD8+ clones, particularly in alopecia totalis/universalis, a pattern that suggests antigenic drive. Scalp TCR repertoire analysis is complicated because resident alphabeta T cells in normal human skin are also sequenced, whereas mouse skin is dominated by gammadelta T cells.

Library creation used the immunoSEQ multiplex PCR assay. To provide template for TCR sequencing, every sample had RNA extracted and reverse transcribed into cDNA. SuperScript III was used to make first-strand cDNA, primed with a 2:1 mix of oligo-dT and random hexamers. Amplification bias was assessed with a synthetic immune receptor repertoire, and residual bias was removed computationally. The study's processing was this. Raw reads were preprocessed for error removal, and CDR3 was defined according to IMGT conventions as running from the conserved cysteine to phenylalanine. Clonality was calculated as 1 minus Shannon entropy normalized by log2 of the number of productive unique TCRs. Whether each scalp clone was CD4 or CD8 was inferred by checking scalp TCRbeta sequences against the CD4 and CD8 repertoires from sorted blood. The table comes from immuneACCESS by way of TCRdb, which keeps in-frame sequences with V and J called. Part of the clones is missing from these tables; in studies checked, under half for an unresolved V gene and the rest for unknown reasons. V, J and clone size were drawn from that table, and D and trimming were deduced from the DNA. Counted in this sample were tens of thousands of clones; around 54% of them appeared once. Jointly, the top ten make up 5.7% of the sample.

Trimming accounts for 6 bases at V and 10 bases at J, while the number of junction bases matched to no gene is 5. Reading the germline V gene (reference sequence) gives CDR1 MNHEY and CDR2 SMNVEV. The CDR3 holds 12 amino acids from the cysteine to the phenylalanine. The entry retains the CDR3 DNA only, 36 bases that are in frame from base 1. Lesional scalp punch biopsies and peripheral blood were collected from alopecia areata patients. PBMCs were separated by density centrifugation and stained for CD3, CD4 and CD8, after which CD4+ and CD8+ T cells were sorted on a FACSAria. The untreated alopecia areata patients were recruited through a multicenter biomarker study. For five or six biomarker-study patients, blood CD8+ T cells were further sorted into NKG2D-low and NKG2D-high fractions. In regard to this clone: Its binding antigen is unknown. The sample holds no much larger clone one base away, and base qualities are not on file.

Sequencing was carried out using NKG2D-high CD8+ T cells sorted from blood. The cell subset or site label corresponds to: sorted CD8+ NKG2D-high blood T cells. This receptor was identified in a human donor with alopecia areata. The sequence joins TRBV27 to TRBJ2-1; 8 middle bases align to TRBD1. The CDR3 in this case is CASRTGAEEQFF. The nucleotide sequence is TGTGCCAGCAGGACAGGGGCTGAGGAGCAGTTCTTC.